Included here is one T cell receptor beta chain sequence, with context. Its antigen remains unidentified. There are no base qualities to consult, and no much larger clone falls within one base. This record comes from a study of shared clonotypes between healthy human individuals (dated by TCRdb to the early 2020s). For context, the study as a whole: The cohort included a few men and a couple of women between 18 and 49 years of age. Per donor, three plates each were used for CD4 naive and CD4 memory, two for CD8 naive, and one for CD8 memory. To estimate repertoire size and how much clonotypes are shared between individuals, the study performed deep sequencing of blood TCR repertoires from 4 to 6 healthy adults. Libraries were prepared and TCR repertoires were sequenced by different laboratories using diverse techniques, in order to increase sequencing depth and limit assay-specific biases. Per donor, leukapheresis produced somewhere between about 0.9 and 9 billion PBMCs. What the authors observed across the whole study: Based on pairwise subsampling, the degree of clonotype sharing among donors was expected to be affected by sequencing depth. Naive subsets generally had larger estimated clonotype richness than memory subsets did. Only blood was sampled, and tissue TCR repertoires likely differ from those in blood. Across several donors, around 5.4% of naive CD4, 3% to 3.5% of naive CD8, around 2.1% of memory CD4, and 0.4% of memory CD8 clonotypes were shared. Rarefaction of sorted-subset datasets indicated incomplete sequencing despite the large sequencing depth. The small number of donors limited the genetic and exposure-history diversity represented. Compared with non-shared clonotypes, the clonotypes found in all four sorted-subset donors had higher generation probabilities.

The CDR3 starts with the cysteine, ends with the phenylalanine, and has 15 residues. Of all the DNA, just the CDR3 is kept, 45 bases in frame from base 1. Germline trimming: 1 base from V, 3 bases from J; junction bases outside gene matches: 5. Reading the germline V gene gives CDR1 SGHAT and CDR2 FQNNGV. Using the deep immunoSEQ assay, TCR CDR3 regions were amplified from genomic DNA by multiplex PCR. For each cell subset, the extracted genomic DNA was distributed evenly across all wells of several immunoSEQ 96-well plates, and each plate served as one replicate. For sorted subsets, each replicate PCR was loaded with 200 to 250 ng genomic DNA, equivalent to roughly 30,000 T cell genomes. Purified libraries were measured with a Qubit 3.0 fluorometer, size-checked on a Bioanalyzer 2100, and measured again with the KAPA Library Quantification kit. Each immunoSEQ 96-well plate was sequenced on its own single-read 150-cycle Illumina NextSeq 550 flow cell. Per the source publication's procedure: Because the immunoSEQ output included only junctional sequences and no quality scores, the filtering could not be the same as the filtering used for full-length reads. To assign V/J genes and CDR3, sequences were annotated against IMGT germline references using PyIR, a Python wrapper for IgBLAST v1.9. Reads with weak V/J assignments (E-value above 1e-6), missing CDR3, stop codons, out-of-frame junctions, or ambiguous translated residues were removed. V3J clonotypes were defined by identical inferred V gene, J gene, and CDR3 amino acid sequence. The percentage overlap between two repertoires was calculated by dividing the number of shared unique clonotypes by the size of the smaller repertoire. Three approaches were used to assess repertoire richness: RTK rarefaction, the Chao1 estimator, and Recon v2.1 estimates of unobserved clonotypes. OLGA was used to compute generation probabilities for all TCRbeta clonotypes that the gDNA method yielded from four donors. Not all clones reach the TCRdb copy of this immuneACCESS table, which keeps in-frame sequences only. Checked studies attribute under half of the gap to unresolved V genes and leave the rest unexplained. V, J and clone size derive from that table, while D and trimming were established from the DNA sequence. The sample data list more than 1,200,000 clones, and roughly 98.5% of these were observed just once. The ten largest make up under 0.45% of the sample.

The donors were healthy, HIV-negative adults with no recently reported acute infections or vaccinations. Every donor was a Caucasian adult living in Nashville, Tennessee, USA. CD4+ T cells were enriched by magnetic negative selection, after which naive cells were positively selected on CD45RA and the negative fraction was taken as the memory subset. Blood was collected by leukapheresis, and PBMCs were isolated by Ficoll-Histopaque density gradient centrifugation and then cryopreserved in liquid nitrogen vapor phase. Purity and quantity of every magnetically sorted T cell population were checked by analytical flow cytometry. Genomic DNA was isolated from every sorted fraction and measured by UV absorbance on a Nanodrop 2000c.

This clonotype was obtained from a man aged 25 to 40 in good health. This receptor chain uses TRBV11-2 and TRBJ2-7; 8 bases in between match TRBD1. The sample comprised naive CD4+ T cells sorted from blood. The sample's cell subset or site, from its label and the paper: CD45RA+ positively selected. The nucleotide sequence is TGTGCCAGCAGCTTAGGGGGGACAGGCCTCTACGAGCAGTACTTC. The encoded protein is CASSLGGTGLYEQYF.